This TCR beta chain stems from a study of cytomegalovirus exposure and HLA in healthy donors. Study-wide results and caveats: Through in vitro validation, a few CMV-associated chains were shown to be specific for CMV antigens. Earlier results showed most TCR beta V segments being productive about 87% or about 30% of the time.

The CDR3 runs to 15 residues. V gave up 3 bases and J gave up 0 bases, with 15 bases separating them. Germline V lookup: CDR1 GTSNPN, CDR2 SVGIG (reference sequence). PCR used 60 Vbeta primers and 13 Jbeta primers. The repertoire was sequenced with immunoSEQ multiplex PCR; TCRdb's copy has only in-frame clones and lacks some. Of around 110,000 clones listed, 75% are singletons. For this clone: What it binds is unknown.

The J gene is TRBJ2-7, the V gene TRBV30; D call uncertain. Specimen: PBMCs. The receptor's source is a woman younger than 30 in good health and CMV-seronegative. The CDR3 protein is CAWSPGPSPSYEQYF. CDR3 nucleotide sequence: TGTGCCTGGAGCCCTGGGCCCTCTCCCTCCTACGAGCAGTACTTC.